This TCR beta chain was sequenced for a study of Ad26.COV2.S vaccination and SARS-CoV-2 variants. Study context: Donor was one of the participants in the Ad26.COV2.S arm of the COV1001 trial. Study-wide results and caveats: Breadth and depth estimates from TCRs may understate total T cell responses. Post-vaccination breadth of spike-specific CD8+ and CD4+ T cell responses was reportedly substantial.

Germline values: CDR1 SGHVS, CDR2 FQNEAQ. Trimming took off 0 bases at V and 3 bases at J, with 15 bases between the two ends. The CDR3 consists of 17 residues. Described treatment: 15 to 20 received Ad26.COV2.S at low or high dose, single or two shots; about 5 received placebo; per-sample allocation not given. Samples analyzed were those drawn on day 63 after the first vaccine or placebo injection. This person who donated was an adult of 18-55 years in Boston. With regard to this clone: Its antigen is currently unknown.

The table came from immunoSEQ multiplex PCR; TCRdb's copy has only in-frame clones and leaves some out. Altogether 400,000 to 450,000 clones are present, 80% to 95% being singletons, with the ten largest covering roughly 1.7%. This material consisted of peripheral blood, taken in a trial of Ad26.COV2.S vaccine versus placebo. The TCR sequence derives from a person aged 18 to 59 who received the Ad26.COV2.S COVID-19 vaccine or a placebo. This chain links TRBV7-8 with TRBJ1-3; D is perhaps TRBD1 (6 bases). CDR3 in amino acids: CASSLAGQGTRGNTIYF. CDR3 bases: TGTGCCAGCAGCTTAGCGGGACAAGGAACTCGTGGAAACACCATATATTTT.